This T cell receptor (beta chain) was recovered during a study of T cell repertoires in cytomegalovirus infection. CDR1 is SEHNR, CDR2 FQNEAQ, per germline (reference sequence). The CDR3 sequence is 15 residues long. Losses at the gene ends were 7 bases for V and 2 bases for J; bases not matched to a gene: 11. Via MiXCR, TCRdb re-called the reads, giving one row per CDR3 protein. The sample gives under 350,000 distinct CDR3 sequences, 8% to 10% of which show up once; around 4.5% is in the top ten. This clonotype was found many times. Material for sequencing was PBMCs. The rearrangement links TRBV7-9 to TRBJ2-7, with 7 nucleotides matching TRBD1. The sequence was collected from a human donor in good health (CMV status not recorded). Some clones in this sample may be carry-over from other donors' samples. The CDR3 loop is CASTPKGQKTYEQYF. The CDR3 DNA follows: TGTGCCAGCACCCCAAAGGGACAGAAGACCTACGAGCAGTACTTC. The full variable domain, its missing parts supplied by reference TRBV7-9 and TRBJ2-7, is DTGVSQNPRHKITKRGQNVTFRCDPISEHNRLYWYRQTLGQGPEFLTYFQNEAQLEKSRLLSDRFSAERPKGSFSTLEIQRTEQGDSAMYLCASTPKGQKTYEQYFGPGTRLTVT.